This TCR beta chain was profiled in a study of cytomegalovirus exposure and HLA in healthy donors. The primer mix had 60 Vbeta and 13 Jbeta primers. Repertoires were generated with immunoSEQ multiplex PCR, while TCRdb's copy carries only in-frame clones and drops some. There are some 110,000 clones in the sample; roughly 73% occur only once, and approximately 0.9% lies in the top ten. The length of the CDR3 is 16 residues. Trimming pared 4 bases from V and 5 bases from J, leaving 21 bases between. The germline V gene encodes CDR1 SNHLY and CDR2 FYNNEI. The clonotype was recovered from a woman in her twenties or thirties in good health and CMV-seronegative. Material for sequencing was PBMCs. This chain joins TRBV2 and TRBJ2-7, with D hard to call. CDR3 residues: CASSARRLPPSDEQYF. DNA of the CDR3: TGTGCCAGCAGTGCGCGTAGACTTCCTCCGTCTGACGAGCAGTACTTC.